This paragraph reports one T cell receptor (beta chain). This specimen belongs to a study of cytomegalovirus exposure and HLA in healthy donors. 13 Jbeta primers and 60 Vbeta primers were used for the PCR. TCRdb's copy holds only in-frame clones and misses some; the assay was immunoSEQ multiplex PCR. The table for this sample gives 150,000 or so clones. This CDR3 contains 13 residues. CDR1 and CDR2 (germline): KGHSH, LQKENI. V lost 4 bases to trimming and J lost 4 bases, with 11 bases between them. The genes are TRBV18 and TRBJ2-7; D perhaps matches TRBD1 (5 bases). The TCR was taken from a woman between 50 and 59 years old in good health and CMV-seronegative. Sequenced sample: PBMCs. CDR3 nucleotides: TGTGCCAGCTCACTAGCCCAGGGTTACGAGCAGTACTTC. Protein sequence: CASSLAQGYEQYF.